The T cell receptor beta chain under discussion was sequenced for a study of OX40 agonist ivuxolimab in advanced cancers. Background on the whole study: Ivuxolimab was an agonistic, fully human IgG2 monoclonal antibody directed against OX40 (CD134), a costimulatory receptor. Peripheral TCRbeta sequencing was intended to test whether TCR sequence diversity was altered and clonal T-cell expansion was caused by ivuxolimab. Among the approximately 50 dose-escalation patients, about 19 had hepatocellular carcinoma, roughly 15 melanoma, 9 renal cell carcinoma and 9 head and neck cancer. In the dose-escalation cohort, over 65% of patients were male, and the mean age was approximately 64 years, with a range of roughly 20 to 85. Three dose-escalation patients achieved partial responses, one with hepatocellular carcinoma and two with cutaneous melanoma. The paper covers the monotherapy dose-escalation part of the phase I ivuxolimab trial, which included N ≈ 54 patients. Intravenous ivuxolimab was administered to patients every 2 weeks at six dose levels: 0.01, 0.1, 0.3, 1.5, 3 and 10 mg/kg. Prior anti-PD-1, anti-PD-L1 or anti-CTLA-4 therapy was permitted, and 40% of dose-escalation patients had received checkpoint inhibitors.

Germline trimming amounts to 5 bases on V and 7 bases on J, with 3 as the count of junction bases outside the gene matches. Including cysteine and phenylalanine, the CDR3 has 12 amino acids. CDR3 DNA only is kept here, 36 bases in frame from base 1. The germline V gene (reference sequence) sets CDR1 to SEHNR and CDR2 to FQNEAQ. What the research found in general, with its limitations: Partial responders in the 0.1-3.0 mg/kg groups had among the lowest normalized peripheral clonal expansion, especially among CD8+ T cells. Low levels of normalized T-cell clonal expansion were also seen in some patients who did not respond. At doses from 0.1 to 3.0 mg/kg, clonal expansion was seen in both CD4+ and CD8+ blood T cells between baseline and week 6. After ivuxolimab, CD8+ T cells had more expanded clones than CD4+ T cells on average. Antigen specificity was not determined for the clonally expanded peripheral T cells.

Genomic DNA was isolated from the sorted cells so that the TCRbeta CDR3 region could be sequenced. TCRbeta CDR3 regions were sequenced using the immunoSEQ Assay. In its TCRdb copy, this immuneACCESS table keeps in-frame sequences only and misses some clones. Where compared with another copy, unresolved V genes explain less than half of these, and the others have no known cause. Here the sample has fewer than 35,000 clones; approximately 89% occur a single time. Over 8.5% of the sample is held by the ten biggest clonotypes. As to this clone: The antigen it recognizes is unknown. Base qualities are not provided; no much larger clone lies one nucleotide away.

The trial excluded patients who had a history of autoimmune disease or who were on systemic immunosuppression. Peripheral blood for TCR sequencing was collected from all dose cohorts at baseline, on cycle 4 day 1, and on cycle 7 day 1. Samples were obtained from an open-label, multicenter, first-in-human phase I dose-escalation trial of ivuxolimab. The trial enrolled adults with locally advanced or metastatic head and neck squamous cell, hepatocellular, melanoma or renal cell carcinoma. Before TCR sequencing, CD4+ T cells and CD8+ T cells were sorted from peripheral blood as separate populations. The receptor was derived from an adult with an advanced solid tumor such as melanoma, head and neck, liver or kidney cancer. The sequencing here drew on CD4+ or CD8+ T cells sorted from blood, taken in a trial of the OX40 agonist ivuxolimab. The rearranged segments are TRBV7-9 and TRBJ1-1, with 8 bases aligning to TRBD1. The nucleotide sequence is given as TGTGCCAGCAGCCTACAGGGGGATGAAGCTTTCTTT. Its product reads: CASSLQGDEAFF.